Listed below are T cell receptor beta chains from one sample, sequenced in a study of cytomegalovirus exposure and HLA in healthy donors. Data came from immunoSEQ multiplex PCR; TCRdb stores just in-frame clones and leaves some out. The profile covers some 110,000 clones, with 74% appearing a single time and 4.2% taken by the ten largest. Specimen: PBMCs. The receptors were sampled from a woman in her forties or fifties in good health and CMV-seropositive. Each CDR3 is given without its conserved first and last residue.

>TRBJ2-3|TRBV5-1
ASSYMLAGGVADTQY
>TRBJ1-2|TRBV5-4
ASSTNSGRYGYT
>TRBJ1-3|TRBV9
ASSVGTGGGNTIY
>TRBJ2-7|TRBV29-1
SVETRSYEQY
>TRBJ2-3|TRBV19
ASTGDAGGTDTQY
>TRBJ1-2|TRBV7-2
ASSRAADYGYT
>TRBJ1-5|TRBV7-2
ASSARGVGNQPQH
>TRBJ2-1|TRBV9
ASSVGGPYNEQF
>TRBJ2-5|TRBV27
ASSHQGEQETQY
>TRBJ2-5|TRBV7-2
ASSLTSTVETQY
>TRBJ2-2|TRBV23-1
ASSQSVARNTGELF
>TRBJ2-2|TRBV11-3
ASSLPGGTELF
>TRBJ1-5|TRBV5-5
ASSSSSRDFSSYSNQPQH
>TRBJ2-3|TRBV7-7
ASSLSGTDTQY
>TRBJ2-5|TRBV28
ASNQPGGRGHYLAGTQY
>TRBJ2-7|TRBV11-2
ASSLSADRGRRGEQY
>TRBJ2-7|TRBV9
ASSVGSRDYEQY
>TRBJ2-3|TRBV9
ASSVGTSGGALDTQY
>NA|TRBV29-1
SVERVVDYEQY
>TRBJ2-2|TRBV11-2
ASSLARAPGELF
>TRBJ2-4|TRBV21-1
ASSNLEGRGGKNIQY
>TRBJ2-5|TRBV5-4
ASKKGAGGGEETQY
>TRBJ1-2|TRBV5-1
ASSLGSDRGQGYT
>TRBJ2-7|TRBV5-1
ASSFGTPFPSEQY
>TRBJ2-7|TRBV28
ASSSGTREQY
>TRBJ1-6|TRBV30
AWSTGQGGGGNSPLH
>TRBJ2-7|TRBV11-2
ASSLEASGTYEQY
>TRBJ1-5|TRBV4-3
ASSPEMYQPQH
>TRBJ1-4|TRBV6-5
ASSYQVAAEKLF
>TRBJ2-2|TRBV28
ASVTGGAGWTGELF
>TRBJ1-5|TRBV6-1
ASSDGQGAQPQH
>TRBJ2-5|TRBV4-2
ASSQDEETQY
>TRBJ2-7|TRBV2
ASRWSGHEQY
>TRBJ2-7|TRBV7-6
ASSPRERGNEQY
>TRBJ1-2|TRBV5-4
ASSLQDFRDGYT
>TRBJ1-5|TRBV30
AWSDGGPNQPQH
>TRBJ2-3|TRBV5-5
ASSFGRTGGLGTDTQY
>TRBJ2-3|TRBV5-4
AGGQSTDTQY
>TRBJ2-1|TRBV5-1
ASLPGTGAYNEQF
>TRBJ1-1|TRBV19
ASSIIDRVGTEAF
>TRBJ1-1|TRBV27
ASSSRQGAGTEAF
>TRBJ1-4|TRBV2
ASSQRAGGLGKLF